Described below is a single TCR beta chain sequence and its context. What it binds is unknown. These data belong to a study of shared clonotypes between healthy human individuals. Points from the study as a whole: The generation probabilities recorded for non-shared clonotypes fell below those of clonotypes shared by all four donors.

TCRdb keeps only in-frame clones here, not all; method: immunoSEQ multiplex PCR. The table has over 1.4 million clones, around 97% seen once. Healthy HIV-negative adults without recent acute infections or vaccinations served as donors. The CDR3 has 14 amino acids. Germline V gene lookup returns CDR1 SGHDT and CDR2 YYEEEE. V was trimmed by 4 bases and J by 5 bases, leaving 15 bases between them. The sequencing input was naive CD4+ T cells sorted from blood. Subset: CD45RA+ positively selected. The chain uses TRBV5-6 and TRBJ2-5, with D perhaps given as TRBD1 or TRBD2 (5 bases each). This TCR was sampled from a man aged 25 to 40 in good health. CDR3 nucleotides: TGTGCCAGCAGCCCGAGGGGATATTTGGAGACCCAGTACTTC. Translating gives CASSPRGYLETQYF.